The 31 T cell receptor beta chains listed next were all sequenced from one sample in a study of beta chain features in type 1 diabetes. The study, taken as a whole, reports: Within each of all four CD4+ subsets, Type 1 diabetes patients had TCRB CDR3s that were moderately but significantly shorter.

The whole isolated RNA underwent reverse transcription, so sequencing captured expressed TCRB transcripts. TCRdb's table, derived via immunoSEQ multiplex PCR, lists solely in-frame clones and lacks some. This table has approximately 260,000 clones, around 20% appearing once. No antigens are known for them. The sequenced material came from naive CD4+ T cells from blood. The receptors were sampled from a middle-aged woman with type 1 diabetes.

In nucleotides, the CDR3 is TGCAGCGTTGAGCAGGGGGCGCCAGGAGATACGCAGTATTTT. It is translated as CSVEQGAPGDTQYF. V is TRBV29-1 and J is TRBJ2-3, with 8 nucleotides matching TRBD1. The CDR3 runs to 14 residues. The germline gives CDR1 SQVTM, CDR2 ANQGSEA. J was trimmed by 5 bases and V by 3 bases; bases with no gene match: 7.

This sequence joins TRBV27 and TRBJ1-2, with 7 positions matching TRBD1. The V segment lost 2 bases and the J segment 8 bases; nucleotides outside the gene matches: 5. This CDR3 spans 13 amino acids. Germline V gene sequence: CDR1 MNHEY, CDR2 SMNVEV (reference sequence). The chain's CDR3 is CASSLRQGGGYTF. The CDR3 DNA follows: TGTGCCAGCAGTTTACGACAGGGCGGAGGCTACACCTTC.

The CDR3: CASSFREANYGYTF. CDR3 DNA: TGTGCCAGCAGCTTCAGGGAAGCTAACTATGGCTACACCTTC. The chain is built from TRBV5-4 and TRBJ1-2; tentatively, D is TRBD1 (5 bases). Germline CDR1 is SGHNT and CDR2 is YYREEE (reference sequence). Between the trimmed V and J ends, which lost 2 bases and 0 bases, there was a span of 8 bases. CDR3 length equals 14 residues.

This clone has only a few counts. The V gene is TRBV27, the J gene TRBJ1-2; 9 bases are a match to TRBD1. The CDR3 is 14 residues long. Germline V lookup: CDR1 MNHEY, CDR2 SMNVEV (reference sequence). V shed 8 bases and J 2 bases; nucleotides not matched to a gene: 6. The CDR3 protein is CASGYRGPNYGYTF. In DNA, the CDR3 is TGTGCCAGCGGCTACAGGGGGCCCAACTATGGCTACACCTTC.

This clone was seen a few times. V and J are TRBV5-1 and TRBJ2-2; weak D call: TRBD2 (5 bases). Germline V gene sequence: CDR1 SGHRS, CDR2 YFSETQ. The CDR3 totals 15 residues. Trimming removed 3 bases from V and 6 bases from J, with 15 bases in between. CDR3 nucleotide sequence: TGCGCCAGCAGCTCCGGACTGGTGGCTGCCGGGGAGCTGTTTTTT. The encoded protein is CASSSGLVAAGELFF. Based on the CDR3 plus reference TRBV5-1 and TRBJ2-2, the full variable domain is KAGVTQTPRYLIKTRGQQVTLSCSPISGHRSVSWYQQTPGQGLQFLFEYFSETQRNKGNFPGRFSGRQFSNSRSEMNVSTLELGDSALYLCASSSGLVAAGELFFGEGSRLTVL.

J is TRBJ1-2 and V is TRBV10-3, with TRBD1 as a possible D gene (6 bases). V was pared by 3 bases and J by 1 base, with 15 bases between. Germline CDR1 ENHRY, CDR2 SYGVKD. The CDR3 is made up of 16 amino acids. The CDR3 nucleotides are TGTGCCATCAGTGACTCCCCAGGGGACCTTAACTATGGCTACACCTTC. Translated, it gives CAISDSPGDLNYGYTF.

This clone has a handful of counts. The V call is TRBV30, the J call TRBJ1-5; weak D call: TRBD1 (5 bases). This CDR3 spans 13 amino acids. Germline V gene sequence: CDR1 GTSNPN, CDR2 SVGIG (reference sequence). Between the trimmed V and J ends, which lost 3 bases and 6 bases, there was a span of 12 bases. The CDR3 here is CAWRSGGSQPQHF. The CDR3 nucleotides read TGTGCCTGGAGGTCCGGGGGAAGTCAGCCCCAGCATTTT.

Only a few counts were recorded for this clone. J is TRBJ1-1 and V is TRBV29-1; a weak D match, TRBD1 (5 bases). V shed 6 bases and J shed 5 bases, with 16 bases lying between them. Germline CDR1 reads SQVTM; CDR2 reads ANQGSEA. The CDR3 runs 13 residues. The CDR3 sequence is CSVEGREGTEAFF. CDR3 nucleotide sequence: TGCAGCGTGGAGGGACGTGAGGGGACTGAAGCTTTCTTT.

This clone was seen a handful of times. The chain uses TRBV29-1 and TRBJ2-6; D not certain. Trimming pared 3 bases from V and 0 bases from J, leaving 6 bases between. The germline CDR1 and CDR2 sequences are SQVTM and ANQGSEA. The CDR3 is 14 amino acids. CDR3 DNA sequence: TGCAGCGTTGAGGAGCACTCTGGGGCCAACGTCCTGACTTTC. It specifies CSVEEHSGANVLTF.

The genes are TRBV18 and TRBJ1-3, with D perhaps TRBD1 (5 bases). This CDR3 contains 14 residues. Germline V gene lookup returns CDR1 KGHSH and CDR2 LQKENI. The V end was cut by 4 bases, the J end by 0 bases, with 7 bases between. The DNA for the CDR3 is TGTGCCAGCTCACTACAGGACTCTGGAAACACCATATATTTT. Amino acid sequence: CASSLQDSGNTIYF.

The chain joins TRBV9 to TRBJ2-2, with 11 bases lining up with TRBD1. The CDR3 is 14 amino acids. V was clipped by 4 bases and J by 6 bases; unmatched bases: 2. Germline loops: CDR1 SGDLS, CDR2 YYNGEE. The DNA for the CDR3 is TGTGCCAGCAGCACGGGACAGGGGGCCGGGGAGCTGTTTTTT. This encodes CASSTGQGAGELFF.

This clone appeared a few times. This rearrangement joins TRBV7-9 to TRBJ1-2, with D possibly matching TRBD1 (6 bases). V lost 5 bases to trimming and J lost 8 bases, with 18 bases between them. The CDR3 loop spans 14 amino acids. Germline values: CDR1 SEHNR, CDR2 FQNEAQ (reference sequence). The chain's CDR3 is CASSRVAQGLGYTF. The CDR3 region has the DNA TGTGCCAGCAGCCGAGTGGCACAGGGCCTCGGCTACACCTTC.

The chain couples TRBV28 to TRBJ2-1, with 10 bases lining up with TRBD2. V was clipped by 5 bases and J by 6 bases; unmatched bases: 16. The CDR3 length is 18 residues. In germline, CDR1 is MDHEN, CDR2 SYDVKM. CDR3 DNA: TGTGCCAGCAGTCCGGGACTAGCGCACTCTTCCATCGTCAATGAGCAGTTCTTC. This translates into CASSPGLAHSSIVNEQFF.

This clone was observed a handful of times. CDR3 in DNA: TGCGCCAGCAGCCAAGATTACAGGAGAAGTGTGACCGGGGAGCTGTTTTTT. Its translation is CASSQDYRRSVTGELFF. The V call is TRBV4-3, the J call TRBJ2-2; D possibly corresponds to TRBD1 (5 bases). CDR3 length: 17 amino acids. Per the germline V gene, CDR1 is LGHNA and CDR2 is YSLEER. The V and J ends lost 0 bases and 5 bases respectively, with 16 bases between them.

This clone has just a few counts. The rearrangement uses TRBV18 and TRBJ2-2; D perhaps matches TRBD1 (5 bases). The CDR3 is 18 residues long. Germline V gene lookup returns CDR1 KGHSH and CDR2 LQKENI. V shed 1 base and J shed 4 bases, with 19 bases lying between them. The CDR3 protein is CASSPQWYRSSPTGELFF. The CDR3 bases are TGTGCCAGCTCACCACAATGGTACAGGAGCTCCCCCACCGGGGAGCTGTTTTTT.

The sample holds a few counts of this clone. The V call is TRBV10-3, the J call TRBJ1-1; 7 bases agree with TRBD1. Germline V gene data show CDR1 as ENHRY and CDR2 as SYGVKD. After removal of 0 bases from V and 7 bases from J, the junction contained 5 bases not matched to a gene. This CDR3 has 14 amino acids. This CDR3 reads CAISESWDRFEAFF. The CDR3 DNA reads TGTGCCATCAGTGAGTCTTGGGACAGATTTGAAGCTTTCTTT.

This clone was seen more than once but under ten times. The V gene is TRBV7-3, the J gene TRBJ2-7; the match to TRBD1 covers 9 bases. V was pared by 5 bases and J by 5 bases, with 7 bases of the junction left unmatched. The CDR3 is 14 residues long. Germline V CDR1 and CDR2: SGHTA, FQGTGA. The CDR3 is CASSPGQGIDEQYF. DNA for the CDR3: TGTGCCAGCAGCCCGGGACAGGGAATTGACGAGCAGTACTTC.

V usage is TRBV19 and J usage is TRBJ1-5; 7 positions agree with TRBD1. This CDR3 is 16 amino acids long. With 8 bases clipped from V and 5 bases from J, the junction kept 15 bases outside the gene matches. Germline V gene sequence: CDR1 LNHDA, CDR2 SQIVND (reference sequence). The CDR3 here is CASQWGTGTDDQPQHF. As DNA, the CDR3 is TGTGCCAGTCAATGGGGCACCGGGACAGACGATCAGCCCCAGCATTTT.

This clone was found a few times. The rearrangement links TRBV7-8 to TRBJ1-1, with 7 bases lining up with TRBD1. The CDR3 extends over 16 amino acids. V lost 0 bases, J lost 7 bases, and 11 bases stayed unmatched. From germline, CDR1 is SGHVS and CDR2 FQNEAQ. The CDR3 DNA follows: TGTGCCAGCAGCTTAGCTATCGACAGGGCGTTAGGTGAAGCTTTCTTT. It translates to CASSLAIDRALGEAFF.

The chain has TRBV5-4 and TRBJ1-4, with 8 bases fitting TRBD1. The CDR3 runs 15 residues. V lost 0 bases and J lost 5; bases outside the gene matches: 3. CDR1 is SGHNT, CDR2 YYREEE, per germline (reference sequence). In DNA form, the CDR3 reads TGTGCCAGCAGCTTGGAGTGGACAGGGAATGAAAAACTGTTTTTT. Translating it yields CASSLEWTGNEKLFF.

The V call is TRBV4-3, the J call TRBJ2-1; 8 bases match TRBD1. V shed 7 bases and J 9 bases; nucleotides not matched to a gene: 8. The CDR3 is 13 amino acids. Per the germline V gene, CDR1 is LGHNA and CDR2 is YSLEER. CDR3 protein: CASILDRAGEQFF. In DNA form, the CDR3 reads TGCGCCAGCATCCTGGACAGGGCGGGTGAGCAGTTCTTC.

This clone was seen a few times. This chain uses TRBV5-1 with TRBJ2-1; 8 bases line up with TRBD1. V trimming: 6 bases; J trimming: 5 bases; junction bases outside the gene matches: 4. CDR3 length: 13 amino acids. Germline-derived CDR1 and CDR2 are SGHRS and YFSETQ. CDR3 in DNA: TGCGCCAGCAACAACAGGGGGGACAATGAGCAGTTCTTC. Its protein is CASNNRGDNEQFF.

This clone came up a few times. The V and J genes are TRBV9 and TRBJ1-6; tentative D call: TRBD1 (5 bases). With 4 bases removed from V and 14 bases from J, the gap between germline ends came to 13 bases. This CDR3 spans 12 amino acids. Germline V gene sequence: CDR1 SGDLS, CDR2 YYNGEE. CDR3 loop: CASSPARGALHF. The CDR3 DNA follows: TGTGCCAGCAGCCCGGCCCGGGGGGCCCTCCACTTT.

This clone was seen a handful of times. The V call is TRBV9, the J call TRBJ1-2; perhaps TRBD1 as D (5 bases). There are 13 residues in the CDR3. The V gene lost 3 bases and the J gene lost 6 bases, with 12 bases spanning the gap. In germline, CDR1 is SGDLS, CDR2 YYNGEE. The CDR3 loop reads CASSGGTEDGYTF. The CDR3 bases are TGTGCCAGCAGCGGGGGGACTGAAGATGGCTACACCTTC.

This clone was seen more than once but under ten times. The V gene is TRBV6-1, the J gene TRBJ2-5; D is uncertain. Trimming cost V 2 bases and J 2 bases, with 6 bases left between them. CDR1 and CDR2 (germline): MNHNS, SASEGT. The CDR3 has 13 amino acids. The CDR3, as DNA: TGTGCCAGCAGTGAAAACAGTCAAGAGACCCAGTACTTC. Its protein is CASSENSQETQYF.

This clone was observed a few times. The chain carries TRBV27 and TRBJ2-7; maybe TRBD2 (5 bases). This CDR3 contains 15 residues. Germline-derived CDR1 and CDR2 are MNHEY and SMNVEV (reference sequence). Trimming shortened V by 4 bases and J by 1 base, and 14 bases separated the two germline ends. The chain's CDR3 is CASSSRRAGSYEQYF. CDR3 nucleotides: TGTGCCAGCAGTTCCAGGCGGGCCGGATCCTACGAGCAGTACTTC.

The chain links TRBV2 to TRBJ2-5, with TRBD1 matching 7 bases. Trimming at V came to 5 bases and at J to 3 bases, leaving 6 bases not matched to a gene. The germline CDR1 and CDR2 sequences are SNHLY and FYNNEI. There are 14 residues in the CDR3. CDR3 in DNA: TGTGCCAGCAGTAAGAGGACAGGAGAAGAGACCCAGTACTTC. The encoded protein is CASSKRTGEETQYF.

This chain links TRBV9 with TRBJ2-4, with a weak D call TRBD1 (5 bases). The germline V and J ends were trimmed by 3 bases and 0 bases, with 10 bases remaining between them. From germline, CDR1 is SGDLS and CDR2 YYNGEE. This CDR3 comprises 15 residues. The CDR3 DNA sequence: TGTGCCAGCAGCGACAAGGGGTTAGCCAAAAACATTCAGTACTTC. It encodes CASSDKGLAKNIQYF.

The CDR3 reads CASSQVGGSGETQYF. The CDR3 DNA is TGTGCCAGCAGCCAAGTGGGCGGGAGCGGAGAGACCCAGTACTTC. The rearrangement joins TRBV14 to TRBJ2-5, with 7 bases matching TRBD2. Germline CDR1 and CDR2: SGHDN and FVKESK. The CDR3 consists of 15 residues. J was trimmed by 4 bases and V by 1 base; bases with no gene match: 6.

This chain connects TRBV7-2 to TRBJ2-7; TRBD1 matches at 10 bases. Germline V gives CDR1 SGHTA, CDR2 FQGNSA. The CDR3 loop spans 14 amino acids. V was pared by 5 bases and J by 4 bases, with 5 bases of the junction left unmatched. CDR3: CASSQPGQGYEQYF. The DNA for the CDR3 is TGTGCCAGCAGCCAACCGGGACAGGGGTACGAGCAGTACTTC.

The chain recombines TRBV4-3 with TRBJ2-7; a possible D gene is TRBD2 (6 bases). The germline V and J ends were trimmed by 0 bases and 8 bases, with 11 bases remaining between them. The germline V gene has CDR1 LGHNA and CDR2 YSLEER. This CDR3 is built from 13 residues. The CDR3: CASSQDQAGKQYF. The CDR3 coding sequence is TGCGCCAGCAGCCAAGATCAGGCGGGGAAGCAGTACTTC.